The 20 T cell receptor beta chains below come from one sample, sequenced in a study of blood T cell repertoires in COVID-19. Produced via immunoSEQ multiplex PCR; TCRdb's table is partial and in-frame only. Counted here are about 400,000 clones, roughly 89% occurring once; the ten biggest clones make up approximately 1.5%. The sequencing sample was made of PBMCs or T cells enriched from blood (not recorded which). These receptors all come from a woman younger than 45 who had recovered from COVID-19.

The J gene is TRBJ1-2, the V gene TRBV2; D unresolved. The germline V gene has CDR1 SNHLY and CDR2 FYNNEI. CDR3 length: 14 residues. With 4 bases removed from V and 5 bases from J, the gap between germline ends came to 14 bases. The CDR3 sequence is CASSVEQPIYGYTF. The CDR3 nucleotides read TGTGCCAGCAGTGTCGAACAACCGATTTATGGCTACACCTTC.

The J gene is TRBJ1-1, the V gene TRBV11-1; possibly TRBD1 for D (6 bases). From germline, CDR1 is SGHAT and CDR2 FQDESV (reference sequence). This CDR3 has 15 amino acids. The V end was cut by 4 bases, the J end by 10 bases, with 22 bases between. CDR3 DNA: TGTGCCAGCAGCTCCCCCCCGACGGGACATAGATCAGCTTTCTTT. Translation: CASSSPPTGHRSAFF.

J is TRBJ2-7 and V is TRBV3-1 (or the pseudogene TRBV3-2); D is unclear. The CDR3 runs 13 residues. Trimming cost V 1 base and J 4 bases, with 8 bases left between them. Germline-derived CDR1 and CDR2 are LGHDT and YNNKEL (reference sequence). The CDR3, as DNA: TGTGCCAGCAGCCAAGTGCACGGGTACGAGCAGTACTTC. Translation: CASSQVHGYEQYF.

J is TRBJ1-2 and V is TRBV7-8; D possibly corresponds to TRBD1 (5 bases). CDR3 length: 14 amino acids. V lost 1 base and J 7 bases, leaving 13 bases between the germline ends. In germline, CDR1 is SGHVS, CDR2 FQNEAQ. As DNA, the CDR3 is TGTGCCAGCAGCTTAGAAATCGGGGGAGGTGGCTACACCTTC. Translated: CASSLEIGGGGYTF.

The chain has TRBV10-2 and TRBJ1-2; no clear D. The V end was cut by 7 bases, the J end by 4 bases, with 13 bases between. The CDR3 runs 13 residues. CDR1 WSHSY and CDR2 SAAADI come from the germline V gene. The CDR3 coding sequence is TGCGCCAGCACCCCCCACAGCCGCTATGGCTACACCTTC. Its translation is CASTPHSRYGYTF.

This chain uses TRBV6-6 with TRBJ1-2; 9 nucleotides align to TRBD1. J gave up 4 bases and V 5 bases, and 2 bases lay outside the gene matches. CDR1 and CDR2 (germline): MNHNY, SVGAGI (reference sequence). This CDR3 has 13 residues. The CDR3 protein is CASSQTGGYGYTF. As DNA, the CDR3 is TGTGCCAGCAGTCAGACAGGGGGCTATGGCTACACCTTC.

J is TRBJ2-7 and V is TRBV6-1; weak D call: TRBD2 (6 bases). The germline gives CDR1 MNHNS, CDR2 SASEGT. This CDR3 region has 14 residues. The germline V and J ends were trimmed by 3 bases and 0 bases, with 9 bases remaining between them. CDR3 residues: CASSDGGYSYEQYF. The CDR3 nucleotides read TGTGCCAGCAGTGACGGGGGTTACTCCTACGAGCAGTACTTC.

This chain uses TRBV6-5 with TRBJ1-2; weak D call: TRBD1 (5 bases). CDR1 and CDR2 (germline): MNHEY, SVGAGI. The ends were cut back, 5 bases at V and 2 bases at J, with 9 bases in the middle. This CDR3 region has 13 residues. For the CDR3, the DNA is TGTGCCAGCAGTATAACAGGAAACTATGGCTACACCTTC. The encoded protein is CASSITGNYGYTF.

The chain links TRBV19 to TRBJ2-3, with 7 bases matching TRBD2. The trim removed 5 bases at V and 2 bases at J, leaving 10 bases unmatched. The CDR3 runs to 16 residues. Germline CDR1 and CDR2: LNHDA and SQIVND (reference sequence). In DNA, the CDR3 is TGTGCCAGTAGTGACAAGGGAGGGCCGACCACAGATACGCAGTATTTT. Amino acids: CASSDKGGPTTDTQYF.

The chain uses TRBV19 and TRBJ2-2; 9 bases match TRBD2. The CDR3 runs 16 residues. CDR1 LNHDA and CDR2 SQIVND come from the germline V gene (reference sequence). V was clipped by 5 bases and J by 3 bases; unmatched bases: 7. CDR3 in DNA: TGTGCCAGTAGTTCCACAGCGGGGGGCTACACCGGGGAGCTGTTTTTT. Translation: CASSSTAGGYTGELFF.

The V gene is TRBV16, the J gene TRBJ2-7, with 7 bases identical to TRBD1. V was pared by 0 bases and J by 5 bases, with 7 bases of the junction left unmatched. The CDR3 is made up of 15 amino acids. Germline CDR1 KGHSY, CDR2 FQNENV. The chain's CDR3 is CASSQSTGSFHEQYF. The CDR3 nucleotides are TGTGCCAGCAGCCAATCGACAGGGAGTTTCCACGAGCAGTACTTC.

V and J are TRBV19 and TRBJ1-2; D remains ambiguous. CDR1 and CDR2 (germline): LNHDA, SQIVND (reference sequence). The germline V and J ends were trimmed by 8 bases and 2 bases, with 9 bases remaining between them. The CDR3 runs to 12 residues. CDR3: CASSRVNYGYTF. In DNA, the CDR3 is TGTGCCAGTTCCCGGGTGAACTATGGCTACACCTTC. The full variable domain, with the rest looked up from reference TRBV19 and TRBJ1-2, is DGGITQSPKYLFRKEGQNVTLSCEQNLNHDAMYWYRQDPGQGLRLIYYSQIVNDFQKGDIAEGYSVSREKKESFPLTVTSAQKNPTAFYLCASSRVNYGYTFGSGTRLTVV.

V is TRBV7-8 and J is TRBJ2-3; 8 bases map to TRBD1. The CDR3 contains 20 residues. With 1 base clipped from V and 0 bases from J, the junction kept 15 bases outside the gene matches. The germline V gene has CDR1 SGHVS and CDR2 FQNEAQ. The CDR3 protein is CASSLVSLDRVLSSTDTQYF. The CDR3 nucleotides are TGTGCCAGCAGCTTAGTTTCCTTGGACAGGGTTTTATCTAGCACAGATACGCAGTATTTT.

CDR3 region: CASSAPGDPDSNQPQHF. As DNA, the CDR3 is TGTGCCAGCAGTGCACCGGGGGATCCGGATAGCAATCAGCCCCAGCATTTT. The chain employs TRBV25-1 and TRBJ1-5; D possibly corresponds to TRBD1 (5 bases). The CDR3 is made up of 17 amino acids. The ends were cut back, 4 bases at V and 0 bases at J, with 16 bases in the middle. CDR1 MGHDK and CDR2 SYGVNS come from the germline V gene.

The chain joins TRBV19 to TRBJ1-3; 8 bases are a match to TRBD1. Germline V gene data show CDR1 as LNHDA and CDR2 as SQIVND (reference sequence). V dropped 2 bases and J dropped 0; count of bases not matched to a gene: 9. This CDR3 is built from 18 residues. The CDR3 loop reads CASSIRSTGANSGNTIYF. In nucleotides, the CDR3 is TGTGCCAGTAGTATAAGATCGACAGGGGCGAACTCTGGAAACACCATATATTTT.

The chain employs TRBV3-1 (or the pseudogene TRBV3-2) and TRBJ1-2; 8 nucleotides line up with TRBD1. V shed 0 bases, J shed 8 bases, and the junction held 8 bases outside the gene matches. The germline CDR1 and CDR2 sequences are LGHDT and YNNKEL (reference sequence). The CDR3 spans 15 residues. CDR3 DNA: TGTGCCAGCAGCCAAGAACCCGGACAGGGAATCGGCTACACCTTC. Translated, it gives CASSQEPGQGIGYTF.

The chain combines TRBV19 with TRBJ2-7; possibly TRBD1 for D (5 bases). Per the germline V gene, CDR1 is LNHDA and CDR2 is SQIVND (reference sequence). V shed 1 base and J shed 3 bases, with 10 bases lying between them. This CDR3 comprises 14 residues. The CDR3 DNA reads as TGTGCCAGTAGTATAGTTTACAGGAACTACGAGCAGTACTTC. Amino acids: CASSIVYRNYEQYF.

The chain couples TRBV9 to TRBJ2-3; 11 nucleotides agree with TRBD2. This CDR3 is 16 amino acids long. The J segment lost 8 bases and the V segment lost 0 bases, leaving 8 bases of the junction unmatched. The germline V gene encodes CDR1 SGDLS and CDR2 YYNGEE. The CDR3 protein is CASSVALAGGPGTQYF. For the CDR3, the DNA is TGTGCCAGCAGCGTAGCCCTAGCGGGGGGCCCGGGTACGCAGTATTTT. The whole variable domain, remainder taken from reference TRBV9 and TRBJ2-3, is DSGVTQTPKHLITATGQRVTLRCSPRSGDLSVYWYQQSLDQGLQFLIQYYNGEERAKGNILERFSAQQFPDLHSELNLSSLELGDSALYFCASSVALAGGPGTQYFGPGTRLTVL.

The chain recombines TRBV4-1 with TRBJ1-1, with 9 nucleotides matching TRBD1. Losses at the gene ends were 4 bases for V and 1 base for J; bases not matched to a gene: 7. Germline CDR1 is MGHRA and CDR2 is YSYEKL. CDR3 length: 16 residues. CDR3 protein: CASSRPQGAGNTEAFF. The CDR3 bases are TGCGCCAGCAGCCGTCCACAGGGGGCCGGGAACACTGAAGCTTTCTTT.

V usage is TRBV10-2 and J usage is TRBJ2-3, with D possibly being TRBD2 (5 bases). From germline, CDR1 is WSHSY and CDR2 SAAADI. This CDR3 spans 12 amino acids. Trimming removed 8 bases at V and 6 bases at J, with 12 bases between. CDR3 DNA: TGCGCCAGCTCAGTGGGCGGGGATACGCAGTATTTT. This sequence encodes CASSVGGDTQYF.